This TCR beta chain was captured by sequencing in a study of regulatory T cells in long-lasting Graves disease. This clonotype was seen only a few times. The TCR beta library used iRepertoire HTBI primers with Arm-PCR amplification of CDR3. Each CDR3 protein gets one entry after TCRdb re-called the multiplex PCR reads with MiXCR. This table has about 660,000 distinct CDR3 sequences, about 30% appearing once. Time point: persistent/refractory GD, antithyroid drugs over 5 years with positive TRAb. The TCR library was made from RNA extracted from PBMCs. Patients came from an endocrinology department in Xi'an, China. Peripheral blood, around 9.4 milliliters of it, was drawn into EDTA tubes. This CDR3 region has 14 residues. V gave up 5 bases and J gave up 3 bases, with 16 bases separating them. Germline CDR1 is SQVTM and CDR2 is ANQGSEA.

Sample: peripheral blood mononuclear cells (PBMCs), taken when the disease was refractory, from a patient treated with antithyroid drugs. The clonotype comes from a female donor with Graves disease. The chain couples TRBV29-1 to TRBJ1-2; TRBD1 is a possible D gene (6 bases). The DNA of the CDR3 is TGCAGCGTTCCTCGGGACACGGGGGACTATGGCTACACCTTC. Residues: CSVPRDTGDYGYTF.